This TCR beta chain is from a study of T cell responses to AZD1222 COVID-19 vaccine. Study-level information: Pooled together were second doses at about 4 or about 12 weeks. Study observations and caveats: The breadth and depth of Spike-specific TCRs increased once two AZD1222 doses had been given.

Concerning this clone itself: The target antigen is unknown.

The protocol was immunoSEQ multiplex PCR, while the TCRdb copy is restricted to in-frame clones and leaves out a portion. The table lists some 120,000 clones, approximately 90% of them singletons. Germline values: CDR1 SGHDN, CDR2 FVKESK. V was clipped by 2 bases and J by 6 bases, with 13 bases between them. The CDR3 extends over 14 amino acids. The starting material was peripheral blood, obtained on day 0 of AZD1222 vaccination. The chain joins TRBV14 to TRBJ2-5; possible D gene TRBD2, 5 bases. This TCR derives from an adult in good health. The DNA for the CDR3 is TGTGCCAGCAGCCAAAGCTTCGGGGTAAAGACCCAGTACTTC. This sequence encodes CASSQSFGVKTQYF.